The 3 T cell receptor beta chains presented below share a single source sample, sequenced in a study of shared clonotypes between healthy human individuals. Some clones are missing from TCRdb's copy, which holds only in-frame ones; the method was immunoSEQ multiplex PCR. The sample has 450,000 to 600,000 clones, about four fifths seen once. The sequencing input was PBMCs. The receptor set was obtained from a woman aged 40 to 50 in good health. Some clones in this sample may be carry-over from other donors' samples.

The chain links TRBV19 to TRBJ1-1; TRBD1 matches 10 bases. Germline V gives CDR1 LNHDA, CDR2 SQIVND (reference sequence). This CDR3 has 16 amino acids. With V trimmed by 4 bases and J by 0 bases, 5 bases remained unmatched. This CDR3 reads CASSRVGTGVNTEAFF. CDR3 nucleotide sequence: TGTGCCAGTAGTAGAGTCGGGACAGGGGTGAACACTGAAGCTTTCTTT.

This clone showed up just once. The chain joins TRBV7-3 to TRBJ2-7, with 10 nucleotides matching TRBD2. The germline CDR1 and CDR2 sequences are SGHTA and FQGTGA. The CDR3 is 19 amino acids. The V gene end was trimmed by 0 bases and the J gene end by 1 base; junction bases not matched to a gene: 12. CDR3 residues: CASSLTGLAGATGSYEQYF. The DNA for the CDR3 is TGTGCCAGCAGCTTAACCGGGCTAGCGGGAGCCACGGGGTCCTACGAGCAGTACTTC.

The chain links TRBV19 to TRBJ2-6; D gene uncertain. The V gene lost 0 bases and the J gene lost 0 bases, with 3 bases spanning the gap. CDR1 LNHDA and CDR2 SQIVND come from the germline V gene (reference sequence). CDR3 length: 15 residues. The CDR3 DNA reads TGTGCCAGTAGTATAGACGGCTCTGGGGCCAACGTCCTGACTTTC. Amino acids: CASSIDGSGANVLTF.